This record covers a single T cell receptor beta chain. The data derive from a study of T-cell memory formation after mild COVID-19. The overall study: TCR clusters largely stayed donor specific.

The 5'RACE method, run with constant-segment primers, produced TCR alpha and TCR beta cDNA libraries (carrying sample barcodes and UMIs). TCRdb re-analysed the 5' RACE reads in MiXCR, keeping a single row per CDR3 protein. The sample comprises some 82,000 distinct CDR3 sequences, 10% to 15% of which are singletons, and less than 45% rests with the top ten. V lost 5 bases and J lost 3; bases outside the gene matches: 13. The CDR3 totals 18 residues. Germline CDR1 reads SGHAT; CDR2 reads FQNNGV. The gene calls are TRBV11-2 and TRBJ2-3; 11 nucleotides line up with TRBD2. The source material was PBMCs or a T cell subset sorted from them (not recorded which). The source is a man aged 18 to 29 who had mild COVID-19 (a few samples of this study predate the infection). Cell type and time point are not known. For the CDR3, the DNA is TGTGCCAGCAGCCAGTTAGCGGGGGGGCCAAGAAGTACAGATACGCAGTATTTT. This translates into CASSQLAGGPRSTDTQYF. Filled out from reference TRBV11-2 and TRBJ2-3, the complete variable domain reads EAGVAQSPRYKIIEKRQSVAFWCNPISGHATLYWYQQILGQGPKLLIQFQNNGVVDDSQLPKDRFSAERLKGVDSTLKIQPAKLEDSAVYLCASSQLAGGPRSTDTQYFGPGTRLTVL.